At least ten counts were recorded for the clone carrying this TCR beta chain. What it binds is not known. This sample is drawn from a study of human T cells and chemical hapten exposure. Across the study: The sensitizer, 2% DPC, was used on about 2 cm by about 2 cm of upper inner arm skin. Read at 6 days, the patch tests placed 0.01% DPC on the upper back.

A single record per CDR3 protein comes from TCRdb applying MiXCR to the RACE reads. This repertoire shows 28,000 or so distinct CDR3 sequences, 5.8% found once; its top ten account for approximately 5%. Time point: patch test 3, about 24 weeks after DPC sensitization. As for treatment: therapeutic diphenylcyclopropenone sensitization with weekly scalp DPC. Broader study findings: Patch test score rose with PT1 expanded TCRs, significant at 8, 16, 32, not 4. Expanded TCRs grouped into significantly more large CDR3 similarity clusters than controls produced.

Germline CDR1 reads KGHSH; CDR2 reads LQKENI. The CDR3 has 18 residues. V trimming: 0 bases; J trimming: 5 bases; junction bases outside the gene matches: 9. The sequenced sample was whole blood, obtained in connection with sensitization to the hapten diphenylcyclopropenone (DPC). The chain joins TRBV18 to TRBJ2-7, with 14 nucleotides matching TRBD2. This TCR came from a man aged 25 to 40 with alopecia areata. Some clones in this sample may be carry-over from other donors' samples. CDR3 amino acids: CASSPPGTSGSLGHEQYF. In DNA form, the CDR3 reads TGTGCCAGCTCACCACCGGGGACTAGCGGGAGTCTTGGCCACGAGCAGTACTTC.